This T cell receptor (beta chain) is from a study of tumor-infiltrating lymphocytes in primary liver carcinoma. Production of TCR beta cDNA used roughly 500 ng total RNA together with a constant-region primer. A slightly modified ARM-PCR protocol with three nested multiplex PCR rounds produced these TCR beta libraries. A C-beta reverse primer and TRBV1-TRBV30 forward primers served in each of the first two PCR rounds, at about 10 cycles apiece. TCRdb re-called the multiplex PCR reads with MiXCR, one entry per CDR3 protein. This table holds approximately 340,000 distinct CDR3 sequences, approximately 65% found once. The CDR3 consists of 13 residues. The V end was cut by 2 bases, the J end by 3 bases, with 7 bases between. Germline CDR1 SGHNT, CDR2 YYREEE (reference sequence). Unsorted whole blood supplied the blood RNA, and germline DNA was isolated too.

Sequenced material: peripheral blood. The rearrangement links TRBV5-4 to TRBJ2-3, with D possibly being TRBD1 (5 bases). The receptor's source is a man aged 40-49 years with primary liver carcinoma and hepatitis B virus infection. CDR3 loop: CASSFKGTDTQYF. CDR3 DNA sequence: TGTGCCAGCAGCTTCAAGGGGACAGATACGCAGTATTTT.